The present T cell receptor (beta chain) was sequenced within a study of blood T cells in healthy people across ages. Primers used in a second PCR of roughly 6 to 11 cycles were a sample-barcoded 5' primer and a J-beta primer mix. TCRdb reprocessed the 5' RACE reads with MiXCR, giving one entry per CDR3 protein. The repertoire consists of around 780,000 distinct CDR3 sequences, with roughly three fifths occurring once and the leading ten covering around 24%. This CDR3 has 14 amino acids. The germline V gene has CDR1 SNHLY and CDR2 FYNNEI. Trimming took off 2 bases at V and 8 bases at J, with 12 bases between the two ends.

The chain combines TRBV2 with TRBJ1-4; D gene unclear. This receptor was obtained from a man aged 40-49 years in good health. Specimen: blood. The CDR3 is CASSETVAGEKLFF. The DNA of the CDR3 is TGTGCCAGCAGTGAAACTGTAGCGGGGGAAAAACTGTTTTTT.